This entry concerns a single T cell receptor beta chain. The entry originates in a study of blood T cell repertoires in COVID-19. CDR3 length: 13 amino acids. Deletions cut 2 bases from V and 8 bases from J, with 12 bases between. CDR1 and CDR2 from the germline V gene are MNHEY and SMNVEV (reference sequence). Generated by immunoSEQ multiplex PCR, the TCRdb table keeps only in-frame clones and is missing some. The sample includes under 250,000 clones, around four fifths seen only once; the top ten take 8.6%. The sample comprised peripheral blood. V and J are TRBV27 and TRBJ1-1; a possible D gene is TRBD1 (6 bases). The TCR was taken from a man aged 35 to 55 with active or convalescent COVID-19. DNA for the CDR3: TGTGCCAGCAGTTTAACGGGGGGCCAGGAAGCTTTCTTT. This translates into CASSLTGGQEAFF.